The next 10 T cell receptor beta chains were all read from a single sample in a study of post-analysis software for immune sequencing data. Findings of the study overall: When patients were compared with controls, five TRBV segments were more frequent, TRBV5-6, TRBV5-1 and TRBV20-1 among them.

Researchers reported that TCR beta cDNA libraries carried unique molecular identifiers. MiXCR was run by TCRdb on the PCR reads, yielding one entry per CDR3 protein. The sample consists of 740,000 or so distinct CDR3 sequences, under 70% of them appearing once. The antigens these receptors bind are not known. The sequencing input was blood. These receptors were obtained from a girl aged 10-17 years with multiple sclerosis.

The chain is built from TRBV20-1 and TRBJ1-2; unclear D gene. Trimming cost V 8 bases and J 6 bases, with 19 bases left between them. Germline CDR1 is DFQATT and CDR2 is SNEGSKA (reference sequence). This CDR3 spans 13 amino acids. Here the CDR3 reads CSLRPAALDGYTF. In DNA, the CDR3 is TGCAGTCTTAGGCCCGCGGCTCTTGATGGCTACACCTTC.

CDR3 nucleotide sequence: TGTGCCAGCAGCCCCCCCGGGACAGGGCTTAACGAGCAGTACTTC. It yields the protein CASSPPGTGLNEQYF. The rearrangement joins TRBV7-9 to TRBJ2-7, with 9 bases identical to TRBD1. With 5 bases clipped from V and 5 bases from J, the junction kept 10 bases outside the gene matches. The CDR3 extends over 15 amino acids. CDR1 and CDR2 from the germline V gene are SEHNR and FQNEAQ (reference sequence).

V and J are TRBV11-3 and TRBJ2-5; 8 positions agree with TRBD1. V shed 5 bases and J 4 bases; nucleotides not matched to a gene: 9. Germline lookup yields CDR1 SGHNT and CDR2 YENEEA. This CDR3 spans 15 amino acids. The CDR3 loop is CASSRTGPEGETQYF. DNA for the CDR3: TGTGCCAGCAGCCGGACAGGGCCTGAGGGAGAGACCCAGTACTTC.

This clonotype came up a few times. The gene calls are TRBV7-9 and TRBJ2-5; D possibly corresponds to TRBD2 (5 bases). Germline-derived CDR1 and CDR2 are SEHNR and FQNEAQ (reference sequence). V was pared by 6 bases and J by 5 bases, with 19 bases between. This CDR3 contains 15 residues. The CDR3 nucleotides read TGTGCCAGCAGTTTCGACGACGAGAGGAGGGAGACCCAGTACTTC. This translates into CASSFDDERRETQYF.

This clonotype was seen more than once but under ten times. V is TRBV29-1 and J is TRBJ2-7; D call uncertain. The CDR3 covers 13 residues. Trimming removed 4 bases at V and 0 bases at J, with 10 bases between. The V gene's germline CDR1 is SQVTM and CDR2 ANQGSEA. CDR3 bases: TGCAGCGTTGGGGTCCCTAGCTCCTACGAGCAGTACTTC. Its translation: CSVGVPSSYEQYF.

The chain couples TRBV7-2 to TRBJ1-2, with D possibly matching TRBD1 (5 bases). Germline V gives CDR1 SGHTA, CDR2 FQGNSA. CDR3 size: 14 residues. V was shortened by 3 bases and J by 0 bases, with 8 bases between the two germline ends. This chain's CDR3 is CASSLGGTNYGYTF. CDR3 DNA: TGTGCCAGCAGCTTGGGGGGGACTAACTATGGCTACACCTTC.

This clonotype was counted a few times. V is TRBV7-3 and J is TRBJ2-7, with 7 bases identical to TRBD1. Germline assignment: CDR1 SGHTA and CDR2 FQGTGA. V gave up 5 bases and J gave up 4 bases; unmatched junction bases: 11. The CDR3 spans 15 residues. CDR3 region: CASSPRQGAIYEQYF. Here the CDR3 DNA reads TGTGCCAGCAGCCCTCGACAGGGAGCGATTTACGAGCAGTACTTC.

CDR3 residues: CASSPPGGRDTQYF. The CDR3 coding sequence is TGCGCCAGCAGCCCCCCGGGCGGTAGGGATACGCAGTATTTT. The rearrangement links TRBV5-1 to TRBJ2-3; no definite D call. Per germline, CDR1 SGHRS and CDR2 YFSETQ. This CDR3 is 14 amino acids long. V was shortened by 4 bases and J by 6 bases, with 15 bases between the two germline ends. Together with reference TRBV5-1 and TRBJ2-3, the CDR3 gives the full variable domain: KAGVTQTPRYLIKTRGQQVTLSCSPISGHRSVSWYQQTPGQGLQFLFEYFSETQRNKGNFPGRFSGRQFSNSRSEMNVSTLELGDSALYLCASSPPGGRDTQYFGPGTRLTVL.

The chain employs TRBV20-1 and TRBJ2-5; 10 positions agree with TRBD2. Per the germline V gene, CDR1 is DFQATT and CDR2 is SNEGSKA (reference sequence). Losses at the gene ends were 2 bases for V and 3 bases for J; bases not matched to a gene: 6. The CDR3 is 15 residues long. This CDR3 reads CSARRDTSGKETQYF. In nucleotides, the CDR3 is TGCAGTGCTAGACGCGACACTAGCGGGAAAGAGACCCAGTACTTC.

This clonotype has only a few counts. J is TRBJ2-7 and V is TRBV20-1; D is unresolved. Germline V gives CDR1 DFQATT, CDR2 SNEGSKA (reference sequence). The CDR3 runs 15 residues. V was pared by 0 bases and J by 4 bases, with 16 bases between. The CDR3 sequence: CSARDPGTAPYEQYF. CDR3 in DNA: TGCAGTGCTAGAGACCCCGGAACAGCTCCTTACGAGCAGTACTTC.